This T cell receptor (beta chain) was found in a study of shared clonotypes between healthy human individuals. This CDR3 spans 15 amino acids. In germline, CDR1 is PRHDT, CDR2 FYEKMQ (reference sequence). J was trimmed by 7 bases and V by 5 bases; bases with no gene match: 13. Measured with immunoSEQ multiplex PCR; TCRdb has only the in-frame clones, and not every one. Found here are about 2 million clones, about 95% of them singletons; the top ten hold 1% to 1.5%. CD8 cells classed as naive were CD45RO-negative and positively selected for CCR7, excluding terminally differentiated effector memory CD45RA+ cells.

The sequencing input was naive CD8+ T cells sorted from blood. The chain has TRBV13 and TRBJ2-7, with 8 bases lining up with TRBD1. This sequence originates from a man younger than 30 in good health. The DNA for the CDR3 is TGTGCCAGCAGCCTGAACAGGGGGGTCACGAGTGAGCAGTACTTC. Translating it yields CASSLNRGVTSEQYF.